Listed below are T cell receptor beta chains from one sample, sequenced in a study of CD8+ T cells in alopecia areata. This table comes from immunoSEQ multiplex PCR, and its TCRdb copy is limited to in-frame clones, with some not included. The table lists over 120,000 clones, 58% of them singletons. Sequences were derived from CD4+ T cells sorted from blood, sampled at week 0. Receptors originate from a human donor with alopecia areata. The CDR3 runs from the conserved cysteine through the conserved F or W. The order of the fields is J gene, D gene, V gene, clone size, CDR3 DNA, CDR3 protein. D genes are given only for firm matches. Clone size is given for some rows only: seen once, a few or many times, or a class if the clone is expanded.

TRBJ1-1,.,TRBV30,.,TGTGCCTGGAGAGAATTAACCGGACGGATTGAAGCTTTCTTT,CAWRELTGRIEAFF
TRBJ1-3,TRBD1,TRBV5-1,few,TGCGCCAGCAGCTTGGCAGGACAGGGGTCTGGAAACACCATATATTTT,CASSLAGQGSGNTIYF
TRBJ1-2,TRBD1,TRBV9,.,TGTGCCAGCAGCGGGACAGGCCGATGGGCCGATGGCTACACCTTC,CASSGTGRWADGYTF
TRBJ1-1,TRBD1,TRBV2,few,TGTGCCAGCAAGACAGGGAGAAACACTGAAGCTTTCTTT,CASKTGRNTEAFF
TRBJ1-5,.,TRBV30,.,TGTGCCTGGGGGGGGACGGACGGCTATCAGCCCCAGCATTTT,CAWGGTDGYQPQHF
TRBJ1-6,TRBD1,TRBV6-1,.,TGTGCCAGCAGTACCCAGGGGGCGGATAATTCACCCCTCCACTTT,CASSTQGADNSPLHF
TRBJ1-5,.,TRBV30,.,TGTGCCTGGAGCACGGAGCTCAATCAGCCCCAGCATTTT,CAWSTELNQPQHF
TRBJ1-1,.,TRBV25-1,.,TGTGCCAGCAGGACTACTTCCACTGAAGCTTTCTTT,CASRTTSTEAFF
TRBJ1-2,.,TRBV6-5,.,TGTGCCAGCAGGGGACGGACTAACTATGGCTACACCTTC,CASRGRTNYGYTF
TRBJ1-2,.,TRBV30,.,TGTGCCTGGTCGGCGGTAACTAACTATGGCTACACCTTC,CAWSAVTNYGYTF
TRBJ2-3,TRBD1,TRBV28,.,TGTGCCAGCAGTAACCCCTACAGGGGGCCCTCCACAGATACGCAGTATTTT,CASSNPYRGPSTDTQYF
TRBJ1-1,TRBD1,TRBV5-1,.,TGCGCCAGCAGAGCGGACAGGGAAGCTTTCTTT,CASRADREAFF
TRBJ1-1,.,TRBV7-9,once,TGTGCCAGCAGCCGGACCGCGTCGTGGGGGAAGAACACTGAAGCTTTCTTT,CASSRTASWGKNTEAFF
TRBJ2-2,TRBD2,TRBV15,.,TGTGCCACCAGCAGCTTGGGACTAGCGGCCGGGGAGCTGTTTTTT,CATSSLGLAAGELFF